This TCR beta chain was recovered during a study of identifying expanded T cells in peripheral blood. Study-level results: Clone count variance between approximately 2-week samples rose with total template count. Over approximately two and four weeks, about 15 and 19 clones changed, versus roughly 1.2 between replicates.

Healthy donors had no documented immune events, such as infections, while sampled. TCRdb's table, derived via immunoSEQ multiplex PCR, lists solely in-frame clones and lacks some. Among 80,000 to 90,000 clones listed, 75% to 90% were seen once. Points on this clone: Its antigen is unknown.

In germline, CDR1 is SGHTA, CDR2 FQGNSA. With 5 bases removed from V and 8 bases from J, the gap between germline ends came to 27 bases. This CDR3 region has 17 residues. Material for sequencing was blood. The V gene is TRBV7-2, the J gene TRBJ1-2; D is unresolved. This TCR was sampled from a person aged 18-70 years in good health. CDR3 in amino acids: CASSPTARASHREGYTF. For the CDR3, the DNA is TGTGCCAGCAGCCCTACCGCTAGGGCCAGCCACCGGGAGGGCTACACCTTC. The whole variable domain, remainder taken from reference TRBV7-2 and TRBJ1-2, is GAGVSQSPSNKVTEKGKDVELRCDPISGHTALYWYRQSLGQGLEFLIYFQGNSAPDKSGLPSDRFSAERTGGSVSTLTIQRTQQEDSAVYLCASSPTARASHREGYTFGSGTRLTVV.